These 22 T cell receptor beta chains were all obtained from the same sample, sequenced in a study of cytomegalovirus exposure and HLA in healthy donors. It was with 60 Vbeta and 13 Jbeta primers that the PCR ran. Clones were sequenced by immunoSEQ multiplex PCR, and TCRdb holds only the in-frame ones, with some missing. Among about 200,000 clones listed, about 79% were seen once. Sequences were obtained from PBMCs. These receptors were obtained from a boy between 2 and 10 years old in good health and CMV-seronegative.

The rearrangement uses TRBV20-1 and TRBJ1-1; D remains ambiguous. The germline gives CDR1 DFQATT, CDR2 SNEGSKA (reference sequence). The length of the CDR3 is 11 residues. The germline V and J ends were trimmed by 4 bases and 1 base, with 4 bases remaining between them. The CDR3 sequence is CSANGNTEAFF. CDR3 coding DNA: TGCAGTGCTAACGGGAACACTGAAGCTTTCTTT.

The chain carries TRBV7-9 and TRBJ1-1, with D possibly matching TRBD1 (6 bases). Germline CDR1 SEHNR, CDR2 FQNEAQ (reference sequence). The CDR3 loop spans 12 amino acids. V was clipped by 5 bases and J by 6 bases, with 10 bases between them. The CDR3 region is CASSQTGSEAFF. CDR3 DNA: TGTGCCAGCAGCCAGACAGGCTCTGAAGCTTTCTTT.

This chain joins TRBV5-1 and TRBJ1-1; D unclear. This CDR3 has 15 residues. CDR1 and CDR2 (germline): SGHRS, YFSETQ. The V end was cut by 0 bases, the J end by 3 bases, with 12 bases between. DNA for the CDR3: TGCGCCAGCAGCTTGGACGGGAAAGGGTACACTGAAGCTTTCTTT. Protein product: CASSLDGKGYTEAFF.

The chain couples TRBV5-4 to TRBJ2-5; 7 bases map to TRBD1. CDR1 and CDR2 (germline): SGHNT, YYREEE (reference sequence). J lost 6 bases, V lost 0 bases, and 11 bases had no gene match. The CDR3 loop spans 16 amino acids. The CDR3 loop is CASSLGGTDPMKTQYF. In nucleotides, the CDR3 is TGTGCCAGCAGCTTGGGGGGGACAGACCCCATGAAGACCCAGTACTTC.

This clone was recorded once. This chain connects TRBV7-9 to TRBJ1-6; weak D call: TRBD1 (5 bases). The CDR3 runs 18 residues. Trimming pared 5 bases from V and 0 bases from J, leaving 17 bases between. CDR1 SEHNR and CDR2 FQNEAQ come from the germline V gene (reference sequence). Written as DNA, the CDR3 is TGTGCCAGCAGCCGTCCGGGACTCAAGAGCTCCTATAATTCACCCCTCCACTTT. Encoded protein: CASSRPGLKSSYNSPLHF.

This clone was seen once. CDR3 DNA sequence: TGTGCCAGCAGCGCGCCACCACAGGAGACGAACACTGAAGCTTTCTTT. This translates into CASSAPPQETNTEAFF. This chain links TRBV9 with TRBJ1-1; D possibly corresponds to TRBD1 (5 bases). The V and J ends lost 3 bases and 1 base respectively, with 16 bases between them. This CDR3 contains 16 residues. Germline CDR1 is SGDLS and CDR2 is YYNGEE.

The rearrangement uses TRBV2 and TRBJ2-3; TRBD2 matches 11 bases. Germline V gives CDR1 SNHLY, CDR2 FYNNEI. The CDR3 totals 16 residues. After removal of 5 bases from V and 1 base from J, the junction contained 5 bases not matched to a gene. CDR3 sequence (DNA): TGTGCCAGCAGTTTACAACTAGCGGGGGGCACAGATACGCAGTATTTT. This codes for CASSLQLAGGTDTQYF.

The CDR3 DNA follows: TGTGCCAGCAGCGCTAGCGGGGGGGTAGATACGCAGTATTTT. Its protein product is CASSASGGVDTQYF. The chain uses TRBV7-3 and TRBJ2-3, with 12 positions matching TRBD2. J gave up 5 bases and V 5 bases, and 2 bases lay outside the gene matches. Germline assignment: CDR1 SGHTA and CDR2 FQGTGA. The CDR3 is 14 amino acids. The whole variable domain, filled in from reference TRBV7-3 and TRBJ2-3, reads GAGVSQTPSNKVTEKGKYVELRCDPISGHTALYWYRQSLGQGPEFLIYFQGTGAADDSGLPNDRFFAVRPEGSVSTLKIQRTERGDSAVYLCASSASGGVDTQYFGPGTRLTVL.

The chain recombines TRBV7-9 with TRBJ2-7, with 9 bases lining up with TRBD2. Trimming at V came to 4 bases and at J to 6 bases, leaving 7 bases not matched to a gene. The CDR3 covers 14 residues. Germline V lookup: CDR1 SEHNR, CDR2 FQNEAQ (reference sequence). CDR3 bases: TGTGCCAGCAGCTCCGAGCGGGGGGCTTTCGAGCAGTACTTC. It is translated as CASSSERGAFEQYF.

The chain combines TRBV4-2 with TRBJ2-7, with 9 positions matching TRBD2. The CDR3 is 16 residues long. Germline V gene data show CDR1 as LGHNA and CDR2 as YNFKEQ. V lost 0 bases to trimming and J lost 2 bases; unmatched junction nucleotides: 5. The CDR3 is CASSQDGLAGPYEQYF. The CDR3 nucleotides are TGTGCCAGCAGCCAAGATGGGCTAGCGGGGCCCTACGAGCAGTACTTC.

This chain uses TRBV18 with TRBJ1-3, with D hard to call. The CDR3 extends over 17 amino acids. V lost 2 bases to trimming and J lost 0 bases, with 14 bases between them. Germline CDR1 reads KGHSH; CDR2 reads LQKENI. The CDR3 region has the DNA TGTGCCAGCTCACCAAGCGGATCGGGTAGCTCTGGAAACACCATATATTTT. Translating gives CASSPSGSGSSGNTIYF.

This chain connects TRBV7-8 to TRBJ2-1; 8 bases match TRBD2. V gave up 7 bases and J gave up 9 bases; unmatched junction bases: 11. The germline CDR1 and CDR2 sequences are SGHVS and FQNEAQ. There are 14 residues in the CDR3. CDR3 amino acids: CASMGLAGGSEQFF. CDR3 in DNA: TGTGCCAGCATGGGGCTAGCGGGCGGAAGTGAGCAGTTCTTC.

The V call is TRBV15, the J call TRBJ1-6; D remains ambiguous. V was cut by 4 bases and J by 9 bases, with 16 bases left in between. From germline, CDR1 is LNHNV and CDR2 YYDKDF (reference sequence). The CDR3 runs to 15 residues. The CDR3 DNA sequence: TGTGCCACCAGCACCCACCGGGAGGGCGCTTCACCCCTCCACTTT. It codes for CATSTHREGASPLHF.

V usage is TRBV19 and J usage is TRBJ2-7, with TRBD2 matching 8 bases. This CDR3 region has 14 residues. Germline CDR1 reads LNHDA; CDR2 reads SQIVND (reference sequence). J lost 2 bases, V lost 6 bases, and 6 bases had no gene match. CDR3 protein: CASSAPGGAYEQYF. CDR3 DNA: TGTGCCAGTAGCGCCCCCGGGGGGGCCTACGAGCAGTACTTC.

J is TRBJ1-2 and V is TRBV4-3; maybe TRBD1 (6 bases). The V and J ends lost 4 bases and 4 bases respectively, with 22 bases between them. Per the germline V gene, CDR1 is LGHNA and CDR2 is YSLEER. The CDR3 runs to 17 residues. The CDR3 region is CASSPDYRVPSFYGYTF. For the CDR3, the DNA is TGCGCCAGCAGCCCTGATTACAGGGTCCCCTCCTTCTATGGCTACACCTTC.

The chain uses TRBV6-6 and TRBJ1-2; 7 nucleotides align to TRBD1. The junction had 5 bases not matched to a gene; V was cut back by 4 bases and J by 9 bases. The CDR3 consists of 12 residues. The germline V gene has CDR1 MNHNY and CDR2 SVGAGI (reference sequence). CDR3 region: CASSLYRGRYTF. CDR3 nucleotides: TGTGCCAGCAGTTTGTACAGGGGACGCTACACCTTC.

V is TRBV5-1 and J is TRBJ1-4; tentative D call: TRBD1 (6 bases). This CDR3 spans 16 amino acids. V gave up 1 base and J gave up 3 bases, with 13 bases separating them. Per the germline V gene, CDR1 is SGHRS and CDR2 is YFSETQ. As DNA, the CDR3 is TGCGCCAGCAGCTTGTTAGGGGGTCAGGCTAATGAAAAACTGTTTTTT. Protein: CASSLLGGQANEKLFF.

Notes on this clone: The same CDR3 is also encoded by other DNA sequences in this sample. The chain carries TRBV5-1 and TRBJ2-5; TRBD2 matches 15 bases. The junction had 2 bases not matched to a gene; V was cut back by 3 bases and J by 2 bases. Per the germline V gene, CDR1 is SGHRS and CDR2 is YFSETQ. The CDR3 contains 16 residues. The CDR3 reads CASSSGLAGGQETQYF. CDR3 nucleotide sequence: TGCGCCAGCAGCTCGGGACTAGCGGGGGGACAAGAGACCCAGTACTTC.

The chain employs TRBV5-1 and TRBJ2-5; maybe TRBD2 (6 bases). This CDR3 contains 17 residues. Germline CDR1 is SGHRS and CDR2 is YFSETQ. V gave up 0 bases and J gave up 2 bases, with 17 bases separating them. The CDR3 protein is CASSLGLLARRQETQYF. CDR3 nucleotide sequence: TGCGCCAGCAGCTTGGGTTTGCTAGCGAGGCGTCAAGAGACCCAGTACTTC.

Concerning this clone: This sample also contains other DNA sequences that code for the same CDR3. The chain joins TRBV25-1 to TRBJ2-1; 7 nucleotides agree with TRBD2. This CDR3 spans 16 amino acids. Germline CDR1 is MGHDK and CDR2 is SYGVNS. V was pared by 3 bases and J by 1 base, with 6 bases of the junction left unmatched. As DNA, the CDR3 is TGTGCCAGCAGTGACTCCCTAGCGGTTTCCTACAATGAGCAGTTCTTC. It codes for CASSDSLAVSYNEQFF.

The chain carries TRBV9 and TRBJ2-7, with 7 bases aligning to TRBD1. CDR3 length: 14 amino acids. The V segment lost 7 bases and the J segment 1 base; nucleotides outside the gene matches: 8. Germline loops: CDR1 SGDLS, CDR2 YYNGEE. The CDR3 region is CASDRALRSYEQYF. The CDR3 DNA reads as TGTGCCAGCGACAGGGCTTTGAGATCCTACGAGCAGTACTTC.

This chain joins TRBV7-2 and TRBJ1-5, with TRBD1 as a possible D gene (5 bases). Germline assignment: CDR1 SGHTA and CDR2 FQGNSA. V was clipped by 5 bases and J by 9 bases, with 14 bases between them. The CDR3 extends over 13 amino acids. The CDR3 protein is CASSGGEGRPQHF. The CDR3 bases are TGTGCCAGCAGCGGAGGGGAGGGCAGGCCCCAGCATTTT.